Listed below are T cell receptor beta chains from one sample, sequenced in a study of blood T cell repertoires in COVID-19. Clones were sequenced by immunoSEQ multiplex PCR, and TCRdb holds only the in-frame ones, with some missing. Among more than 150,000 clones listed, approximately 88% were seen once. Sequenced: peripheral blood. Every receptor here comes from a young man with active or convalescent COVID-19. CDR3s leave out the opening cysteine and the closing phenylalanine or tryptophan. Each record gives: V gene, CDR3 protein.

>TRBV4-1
ASSLLTGTGTTGELF
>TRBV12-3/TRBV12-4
ASSFSGETQY
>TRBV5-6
ASSLEVGRVSYEQY
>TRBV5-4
ASSKGLAGDAETQY
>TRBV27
ASSFRGGNSPLH
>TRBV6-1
ASSERLGGGSGYT
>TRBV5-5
ASIGQDYNEQF
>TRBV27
ASSYVGAGYGYT
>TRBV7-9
ASSLAGDTEAF
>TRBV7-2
ASSYRLAGNEQF
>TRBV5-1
ASSLPDYGYT
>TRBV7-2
ASSLAGRNTEAF
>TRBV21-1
ASSKVQISGYNEQF
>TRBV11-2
ASSRQGYTNTEAF
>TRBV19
ASSMAGGGYGYT
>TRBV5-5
ASSLGDNSYEQY
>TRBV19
ASSKERLTNSNQPQH
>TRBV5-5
ASSLGQGRFGTEAF
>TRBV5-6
ASSLNRNSPLH
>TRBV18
ASSPGQGHNTEAF
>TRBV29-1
SVEQGTEAF
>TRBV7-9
ASSPRVGSDYGYT
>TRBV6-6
ASKPQGMSEKLF
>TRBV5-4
ASRGTGSYEQY
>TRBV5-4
ASSPPTGSNYGYT
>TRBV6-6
ASSYSHRGDGYT
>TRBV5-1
ASSRDRQETQY
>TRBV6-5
ASSYNGKGADTQY
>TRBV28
ASMMQGATQPQH